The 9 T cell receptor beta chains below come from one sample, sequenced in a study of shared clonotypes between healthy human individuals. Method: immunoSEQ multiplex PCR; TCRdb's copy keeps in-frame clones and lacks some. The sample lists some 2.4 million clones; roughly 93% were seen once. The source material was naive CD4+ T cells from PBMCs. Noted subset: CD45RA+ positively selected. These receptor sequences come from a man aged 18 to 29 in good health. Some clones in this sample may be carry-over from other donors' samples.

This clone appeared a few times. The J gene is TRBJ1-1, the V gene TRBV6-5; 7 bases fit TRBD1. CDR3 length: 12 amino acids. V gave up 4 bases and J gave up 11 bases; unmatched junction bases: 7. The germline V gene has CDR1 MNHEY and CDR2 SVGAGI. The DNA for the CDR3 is TGTGCCAGCAGTTTAAGACAGGGAGAGGCTTTCTTT. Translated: CASSLRQGEAFF.

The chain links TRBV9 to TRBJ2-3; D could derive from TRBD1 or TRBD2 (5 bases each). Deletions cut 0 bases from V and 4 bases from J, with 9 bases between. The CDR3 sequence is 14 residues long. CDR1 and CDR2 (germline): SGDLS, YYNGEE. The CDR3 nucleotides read TGTGCCAGCAGCGTAGGGCCGGGGCCAGATACGCAGTATTTT. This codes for CASSVGPGPDTQYF. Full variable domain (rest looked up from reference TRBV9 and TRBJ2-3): DSGVTQTPKHLITATGQRVTLRCSPRSGDLSVYWYQQSLDQGLQFLIQYYNGEERAKGNILERFSAQQFPDLHSELNLSSLELGDSALYFCASSVGPGPDTQYFGPGTRLTVL.

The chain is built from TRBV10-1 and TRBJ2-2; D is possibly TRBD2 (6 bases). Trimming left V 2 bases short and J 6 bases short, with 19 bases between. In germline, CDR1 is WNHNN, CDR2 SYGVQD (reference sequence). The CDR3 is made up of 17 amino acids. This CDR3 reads CASSERFGGGESGELFF. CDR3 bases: TGCGCCAGCAGTGAGAGGTTTGGCGGAGGGGAATCCGGGGAGCTGTTTTTT.

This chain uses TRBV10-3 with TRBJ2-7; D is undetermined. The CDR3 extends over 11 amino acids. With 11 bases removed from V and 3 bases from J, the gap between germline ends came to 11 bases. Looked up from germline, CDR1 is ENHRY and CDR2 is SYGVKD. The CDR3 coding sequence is TGTGCCGCTCAGACCAACTACGAGCAGTACTTC. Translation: CAAQTNYEQYF.

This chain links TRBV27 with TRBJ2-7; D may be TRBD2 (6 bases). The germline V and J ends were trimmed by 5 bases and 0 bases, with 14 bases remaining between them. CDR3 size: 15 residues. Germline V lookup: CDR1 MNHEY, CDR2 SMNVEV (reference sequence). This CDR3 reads CASSTSGVGSYEQYF. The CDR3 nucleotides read TGTGCCAGCAGTACCTCGGGGGTGGGCTCCTACGAGCAGTACTTC.

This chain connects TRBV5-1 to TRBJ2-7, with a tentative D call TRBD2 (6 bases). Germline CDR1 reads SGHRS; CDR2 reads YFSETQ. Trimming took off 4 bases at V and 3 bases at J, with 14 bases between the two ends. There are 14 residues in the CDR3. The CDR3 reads CASSSRASDYEQYF. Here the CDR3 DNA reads TGCGCCAGCAGCAGTCGGGCTAGCGACTACGAGCAGTACTTC. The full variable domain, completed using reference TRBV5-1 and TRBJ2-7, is KAGVTQTPRYLIKTRGQQVTLSCSPISGHRSVSWYQQTPGQGLQFLFEYFSETQRNKGNFPGRFSGRQFSNSRSEMNVSTLELGDSALYLCASSSRASDYEQYFGPGTRLTVT.

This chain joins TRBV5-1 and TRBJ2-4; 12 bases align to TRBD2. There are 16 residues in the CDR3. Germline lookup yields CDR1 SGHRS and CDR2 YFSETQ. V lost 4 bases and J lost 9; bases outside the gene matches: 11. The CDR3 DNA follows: TGCGCCAGCAGCGCCCGACTAGCGGGAGATAATTCCATTCAGTACTTC. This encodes CASSARLAGDNSIQYF.

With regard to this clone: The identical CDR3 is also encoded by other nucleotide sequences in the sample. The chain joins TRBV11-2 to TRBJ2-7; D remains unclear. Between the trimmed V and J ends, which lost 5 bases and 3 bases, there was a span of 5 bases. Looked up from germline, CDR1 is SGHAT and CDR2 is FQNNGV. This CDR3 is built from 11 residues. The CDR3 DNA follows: TGTGCCAGCAGCCCTCACTACGAGCAGTACTTC. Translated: CASSPHYEQYF.

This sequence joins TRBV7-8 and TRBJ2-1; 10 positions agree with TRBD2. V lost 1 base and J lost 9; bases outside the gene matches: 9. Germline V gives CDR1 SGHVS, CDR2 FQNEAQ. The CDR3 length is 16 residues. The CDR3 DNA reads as TGTGCCAGCAGCTTAGGCCAGCGGGAGGGCCTTACTGAGCAGTTCTTC. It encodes CASSLGQREGLTEQFF.